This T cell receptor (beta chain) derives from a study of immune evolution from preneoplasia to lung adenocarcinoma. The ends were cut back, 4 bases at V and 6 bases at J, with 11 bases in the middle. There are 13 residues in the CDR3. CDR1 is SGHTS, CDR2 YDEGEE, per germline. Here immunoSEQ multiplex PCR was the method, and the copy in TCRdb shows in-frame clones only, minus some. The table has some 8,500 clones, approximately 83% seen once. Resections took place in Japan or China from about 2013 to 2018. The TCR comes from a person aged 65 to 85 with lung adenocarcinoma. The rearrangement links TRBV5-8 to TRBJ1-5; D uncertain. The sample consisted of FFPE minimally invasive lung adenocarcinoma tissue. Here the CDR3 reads CASSQVVGQPQHF. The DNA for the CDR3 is TGTGCCAGCAGCCAGGTCGTTGGTCAGCCCCAGCATTTT.